Following are 3 T cell receptor beta chains from one sample sequenced in a study of beta chain features in type 1 diabetes. Whole-study findings and limits: In every one of the four CD4+ subsets, TCRB CDR3s were moderately but significantly shorter in Type 1 diabetes patients.

Sequencing targeted expressed TCRB transcripts, as all isolated RNA had been reverse transcribed. Profiling relied on immunoSEQ multiplex PCR, and the TCRdb table lists in-frame clones only, not all of them. The table records over 25,000 clones, 49% of them present only once. No antigen has been assigned to these receptors. Sequenced material: stem cell memory CD4+ T cells from blood. The source of these receptors is a man aged 25-45 years with type 1 diabetes.

The chain has TRBV5-1 and TRBJ2-5; 11 bases fit TRBD1. V shed 4 bases, J shed 5 bases, and the junction held 7 bases outside the gene matches. The CDR3 contains 15 residues. From germline, CDR1 is SGHRS and CDR2 YFSETQ. CDR3 residues: CASSPGQGALETQYF. For the CDR3, the DNA is TGCGCCAGCAGCCCAGGACAGGGGGCTCTTGAGACCCAGTACTTC.

This clone has more than one count but fewer than ten. The chain recombines TRBV4-2 with TRBJ2-3; 7 bases are shared with TRBD2. Trimming at V came to 1 base and at J to 6 bases, leaving 7 bases not matched to a gene. The length of the CDR3 is 15 residues. CDR1 and CDR2 (germline): LGHNA, YNFKEQ. The CDR3 DNA follows: TGTGCCAGCAGCCAAGTGAGCGGGATAACCGATACGCAGTATTTT. Its protein is CASSQVSGITDTQYF.

This clone came up a few times. J is TRBJ2-7 and V is TRBV2, with 12 positions matching TRBD1. The CDR3 runs to 14 residues. Trimming removed 4 bases from V and 5 bases from J; junction bases left unmatched: 3. CDR1 SNHLY and CDR2 FYNNEI come from the germline V gene. CDR3 in DNA: TGTGCCAGCAGTGGGGACAGGGGGCACAACGAGCAGTACTTC. As protein: CASSGDRGHNEQYF. The full variable domain, with the rest looked up from reference TRBV2 and TRBJ2-7, is EPEVTQTPSHQVTQMGQEVILRCVPISNHLYFYWYRQILGQKVEFLVSFYNNEISEKSEIFDDQFSVERPDGSNFTLKIRSTKLEDSAMYFCASSGDRGHNEQYFGPGTRLTVT.